This TCR beta chain stems from a study of radiation and T cells in renal cell carcinoma. This clone was detected ten times or more. Its antigen is as yet unknown. Per germline, CDR1 SEHNR and CDR2 FQNEAQ (reference sequence). The ends lost 0 bases at V and 7 bases at J; junction bases unmatched: 10. This CDR3 contains 16 residues. The treatment: 15 Gy SBRT to primary tumor, nephrectomy 4 weeks later. General study results and limits: Top tumor clonotypes rose in blood 2 weeks post-radiation, then contracted. Dominant CDR3 motifs were more common in irradiated tumors than controls.

Repertoires were generated with immunoSEQ multiplex PCR, while TCRdb's copy carries only in-frame clones and drops some. Seen here are about 22,000 clones, about 51% observed once, and the top ten hold 15% to 20%. This clonotype was sampled from a woman aged 50 to 60 with renal cell carcinoma. The rearrangement uses TRBV7-9 and TRBJ1-2; 8 bases line up with TRBD1. Material: tumor tissue, obtained from a patient whose treatment included radiotherapy and nephrectomy. The CDR3 DNA follows: TGTGCCAGCAGCTTAGCGGGACAGGCGAGCGGTTTTGGCTACACCTTC. Its translation: CASSLAGQASGFGYTF.